These 7 T cell receptor beta chains were sequenced from one sample in a study of blood T cell repertoires in COVID-19. Here immunoSEQ multiplex PCR was the method, and the copy in TCRdb shows in-frame clones only, minus some. The repertoire holds approximately 300,000 clones, with approximately 82% as singletons. Sequencing was carried out using peripheral blood. All receptors come from a woman between 50 and 59 years old with acute or convalescent COVID-19.

The CDR3 spells CATSDGRTGWTGNTIYF. CDR3 in DNA: TGTGCCACCAGTGACGGAAGGACAGGGTGGACTGGAAACACCATATATTTT. The genes are TRBV24-1 and TRBJ1-3; the match to TRBD1 covers 8 bases. This CDR3 is 17 amino acids long. Germline V gene sequence: CDR1 KGHDR, CDR2 SFDVKD. The J segment lost 2 bases and the V segment lost 4 bases, leaving 9 bases of the junction unmatched.

The chain combines TRBV7-9 with TRBJ2-2; no firm D call. V lost 1 base and J 5 bases, leaving 17 bases between the germline ends. This CDR3 has 17 amino acids. CDR1 is SEHNR and CDR2 is FQNEAQ in the germline V gene (reference sequence). Here the CDR3 reads CASSLDVLGALTGELFF. For the CDR3, the DNA is TGTGCCAGCAGCTTAGATGTCTTAGGAGCCCTGACCGGGGAGCTGTTTTTT.

V and J are TRBV4-1 and TRBJ2-1; tentative D call: TRBD2 (5 bases). Germline CDR1 reads MGHRA; CDR2 reads YSYEKL. The germline V and J ends were trimmed by 5 bases and 7 bases, with 15 bases remaining between them. The CDR3 is made up of 14 amino acids. The CDR3 DNA reads TGCGCCAGCAGCGGACGGATCGGGGTGAATGAGCAGTTCTTC. The encoded protein is CASSGRIGVNEQFF.

The V and J genes are TRBV3-1 (or the pseudogene TRBV3-2) and TRBJ2-1, with TRBD1 identical over 8 bases. Losses at the gene ends were 4 bases for V and 0 bases for J; bases not matched to a gene: 14. This CDR3 has 19 residues. In germline, CDR1 is LGHDT, CDR2 YNNKEL (reference sequence). The DNA for the CDR3 is TGTGCCAGCAGCCCCAGGGGATTTACAGGGGGTAGCTCCTACAATGAGCAGTTCTTC. It codes for CASSPRGFTGGSSYNEQFF.

This clone showed up just a few times. V gene TRBV7-2 combines with J gene TRBJ1-1; the D is unclear. The germline V gene encodes CDR1 SGHTA and CDR2 FQGNSA. V shed 7 bases and J shed 4 bases, with 13 bases lying between them. CDR3 length: 13 amino acids. The CDR3 reads CASTLRSGTEAFF. CDR3 DNA sequence: TGTGCCAGCACCCTGAGGTCCGGCACTGAAGCTTTCTTT.

This clone was seen more than once but under ten times. The chain is built from TRBV10-2 and TRBJ2-1, with TRBD2 matching 8 bases. The trim removed 3 bases at V and 4 bases at J, leaving 11 bases unmatched. The CDR3 length is 17 residues. Looked up from germline, CDR1 is WSHSY and CDR2 is SAAADI. The CDR3 loop is CASSEGAGLGLYNEQFF. CDR3 coding DNA: TGCGCCAGCAGTGAAGGCGCGGGACTAGGTTTATACAATGAGCAGTTCTTC.

J is TRBJ2-2 and V is TRBV10-1; 8 bases map to TRBD1. CDR1 is WNHNN and CDR2 is SYGVQD in the germline V gene (reference sequence). The CDR3 sequence is 14 residues long. J gave up 3 bases and V 5 bases, and 2 bases lay outside the gene matches. The CDR3 sequence is CASSLTGDTGELFF. For the CDR3, the DNA is TGCGCCAGCAGTTTGACAGGGGACACCGGGGAGCTGTTTTTT.